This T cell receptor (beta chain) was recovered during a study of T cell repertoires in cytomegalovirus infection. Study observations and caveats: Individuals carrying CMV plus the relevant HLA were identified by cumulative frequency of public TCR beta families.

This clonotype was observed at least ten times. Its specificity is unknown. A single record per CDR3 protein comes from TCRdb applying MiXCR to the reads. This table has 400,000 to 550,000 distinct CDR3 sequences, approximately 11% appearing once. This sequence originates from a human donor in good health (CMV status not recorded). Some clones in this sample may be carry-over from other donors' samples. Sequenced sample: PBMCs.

The CDR3 coding sequence is TGTGCCAGCAGCTTTTGGGGACCTACTTCCACAGATACGCAGTATTTT. Translated: CASSFWGPTSTDTQYF. This chain uses TRBV7-2 with TRBJ2-3, with D perhaps assigned TRBD1 or TRBD2 (5 bases each). This CDR3 is 16 amino acids long. Per the germline V gene, CDR1 is SGHTA and CDR2 is FQGNSA. Trimming stripped 3 bases from V and 2 bases from J, with 15 bases between.